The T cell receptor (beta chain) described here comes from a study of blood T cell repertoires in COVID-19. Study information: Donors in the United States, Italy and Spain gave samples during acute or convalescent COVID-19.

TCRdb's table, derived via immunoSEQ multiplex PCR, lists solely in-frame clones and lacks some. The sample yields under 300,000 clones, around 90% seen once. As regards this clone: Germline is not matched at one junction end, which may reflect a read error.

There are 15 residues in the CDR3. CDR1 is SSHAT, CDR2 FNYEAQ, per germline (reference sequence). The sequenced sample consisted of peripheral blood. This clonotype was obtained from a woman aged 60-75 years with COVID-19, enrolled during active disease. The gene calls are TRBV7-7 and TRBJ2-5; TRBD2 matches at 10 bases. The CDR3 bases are TGTGCTAGCAGCTTACTAGCGGGGAGCCAAGAGACCCAGTACTTC. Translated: CASSLLAGSQETQYF.